This T cell receptor beta chain comes out of a study of CXCR3-negative and CXCR3-positive naive CD8 T cells. The CDR3 runs to 13 residues. Germline-derived CDR1 and CDR2 are DFQATT and SNEGSKA (reference sequence). Libraries were UMI-labeled 5' RACE TRB cDNA. TCRdb re-called the 5' RACE reads and shows each CDR3 protein once, DNA omitted. The sample table includes roughly 89,000 distinct CDR3 sequences. J is TRBJ2-2 and V is TRBV20-1. This TCR was recovered from a human donor in good health. Some clones in this sample may be carry-over from other donors' samples. Input material: naive CXCR3- CD8+ T cells from blood. Subset of the sample: CD45RO-CCR7+CD27+CD95- naive CD8+ T cells lacking CXCR3 (TNR3-). CDR3 in amino acids: CSALGSYTGELFF.